A single T cell receptor (beta chain) is shown here with its context. This sample is part of a study of blood T cell repertoires in COVID-19. This CDR3 is 14 amino acids long. The V gene's germline CDR1 is SGHDT and CDR2 YYEEEE. V was clipped by 1 base and J by 4 bases, with 9 bases between them. Original analysis: Amplification of reference gene primers was used by the study to estimate nucleated cell counts. This table comes from immunoSEQ multiplex PCR, and its TCRdb copy is limited to in-frame clones, with some not included. Clone size and the V and J calls come from that table; the DNA yielded D and trimming. The table shows approximately 150,000 clones, with about 85% occurring only once.

The receptor comes from a man aged 40-49 years with acute or convalescent COVID-19. The sequenced sample was peripheral blood. The chain recombines TRBV5-6 with TRBJ1-5; D uncertain. CDR3 in amino acids: CASSLPGRNQPQHF. CDR3 DNA: TGTGCCAGCAGCTTGCCCGGGAGAAATCAGCCCCAGCATTTT.